The 2 T cell receptor beta chains below all came from one sample that was sequenced in a study of precursors of human CD4 cytotoxic T cells. A single record per CDR3 protein comes from TCRdb applying MiXCR to the reads. The table has some 840 distinct CDR3 sequences, over 20% seen once. Four sorted CD4+ memory subsets, central memory, effector memory, IL-7R-high TEMRA and IL-7R-negative TEMRA, were UMI-sequenced. Sequencing used memory CD4+ T cells from blood (PBMCs). These receptors were obtained from a human donor in good health.

The chain recombines TRBV29-1 with TRBJ2-2; possibly TRBD1 for D (6 bases). Between the trimmed V and J ends, which lost 4 bases and 1 base, there was a span of 10 bases. Per the germline V gene, CDR1 is SQVTM and CDR2 is ANQGSEA. The CDR3 extends over 14 amino acids. The CDR3 loop is CSVAGTQNTGELFF. The CDR3 DNA follows: TGCAGCGTTGCGGGGACACAGAACACCGGGGAGCTGTTTTTT.

The chain recombines TRBV5-1 with TRBJ2-1; tentative D call: TRBD1 (5 bases). CDR3 length equals 16 residues. The germline V gene encodes CDR1 SGHRS and CDR2 YFSETQ. The ends were cut back, 1 base at V and 2 bases at J, with 13 bases in the middle. CDR3 protein: CASSLRVSGTYNEQFF. In DNA, the CDR3 is TGCGCCAGCAGCTTGAGGGTTTCAGGGACCTACAATGAGCAGTTCTTC.